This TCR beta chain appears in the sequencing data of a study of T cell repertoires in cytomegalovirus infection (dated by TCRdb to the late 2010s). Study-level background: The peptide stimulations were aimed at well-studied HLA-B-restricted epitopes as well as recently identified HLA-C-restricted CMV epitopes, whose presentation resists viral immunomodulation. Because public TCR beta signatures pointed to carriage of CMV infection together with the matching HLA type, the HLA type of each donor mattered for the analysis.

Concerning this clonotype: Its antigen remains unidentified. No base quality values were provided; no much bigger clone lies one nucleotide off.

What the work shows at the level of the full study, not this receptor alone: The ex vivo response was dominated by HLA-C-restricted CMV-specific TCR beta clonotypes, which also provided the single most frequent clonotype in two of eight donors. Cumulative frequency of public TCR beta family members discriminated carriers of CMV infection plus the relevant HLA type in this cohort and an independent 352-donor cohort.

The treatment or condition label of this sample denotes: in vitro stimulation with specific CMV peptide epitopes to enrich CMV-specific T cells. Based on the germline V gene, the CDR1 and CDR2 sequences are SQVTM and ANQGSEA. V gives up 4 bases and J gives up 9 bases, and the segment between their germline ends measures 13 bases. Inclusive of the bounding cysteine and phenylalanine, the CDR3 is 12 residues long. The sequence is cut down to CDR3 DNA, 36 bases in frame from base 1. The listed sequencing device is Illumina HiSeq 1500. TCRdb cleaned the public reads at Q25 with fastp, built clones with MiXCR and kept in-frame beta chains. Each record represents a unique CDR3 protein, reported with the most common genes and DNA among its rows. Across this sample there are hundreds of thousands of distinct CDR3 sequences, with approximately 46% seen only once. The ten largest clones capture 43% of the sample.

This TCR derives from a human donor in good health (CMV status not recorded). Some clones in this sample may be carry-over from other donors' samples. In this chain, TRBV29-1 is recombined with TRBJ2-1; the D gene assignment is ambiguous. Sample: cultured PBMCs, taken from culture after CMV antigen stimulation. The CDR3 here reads CSVGWALGEQFF. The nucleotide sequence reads TGCAGCGTTGGGTGGGCTCTGGGTGAGCAGTTCTTC.